Below, 27 T cell receptor beta chains from the same sample are listed, as sequenced in a study of radiation and T cells in renal cell carcinoma. Data came from immunoSEQ multiplex PCR; TCRdb stores just in-frame clones and leaves some out. Of about 150,000 clones listed, approximately 90% are singletons. The time point is: blood 2 weeks post-SBRT. Sample treatment: 15 Gy SBRT to primary tumor, nephrectomy 4 weeks later. The material was blood, obtained from a patient whose treatment included radiotherapy and nephrectomy. The receptors originated from a woman aged 45-65 years with renal cell carcinoma.

The chain carries TRBV7-8 and TRBJ2-1, with TRBD1 identical over 9 bases. In germline, CDR1 is SGHVS, CDR2 FQNEAQ. J was trimmed by 5 bases and V by 1 base; bases with no gene match: 0. The CDR3 is made up of 14 amino acids. The CDR3 nucleotides are TGTGCCAGCAGCTTAGGGACAGGGGACAATGAGCAGTTCTTC. This sequence encodes CASSLGTGDNEQFF.

In this sample, this clone turned up once. This chain uses TRBV4-2 with TRBJ2-7, with D unclear. Between the trimmed V and J ends, which lost 1 base and 1 base, there was a span of 8 bases. This CDR3 comprises 14 residues. Germline CDR1 reads LGHNA; CDR2 reads YNFKEQ. This CDR3 is CASSQVGQSYEQYF. DNA of the CDR3: TGTGCCAGCAGCCAAGTCGGGCAGTCCTACGAGCAGTACTTC.

The chain couples TRBV18 to TRBJ1-1; D unresolved. V was cut by 1 base and J by 1 base, with 7 bases left in between. This CDR3 region has 14 residues. Germline values: CDR1 KGHSH, CDR2 LQKENI. The CDR3 loop is CASSPQYGNTEAFF. Here the CDR3 DNA reads TGTGCCAGCTCACCACAGTACGGGAACACTGAAGCTTTCTTT.

The V gene is TRBV19, the J gene TRBJ2-5, with D possibly matching TRBD2 (5 bases). Per germline, CDR1 LNHDA and CDR2 SQIVND (reference sequence). CDR3 length: 14 amino acids. The V end was cut by 10 bases, the J end by 0 bases, with 15 bases between. The CDR3 loop is CATGPRGYQETQYF. The CDR3 nucleotides are TGTGCCACCGGTCCTCGCGGGTACCAAGAGACCCAGTACTTC.

The rearrangement uses TRBV7-5 and TRBJ1-2. TRBV7-5 is an annotated pseudogene. This CDR3 region has 15 residues. CDR3 region: CARSAPHRGGYGYTF. CDR3 nucleotides: TGTGCCAGAAGCGCGCCGCACCGGGGGGGGTATGGCTACACCTTC.

The chain joins TRBV4-1 to TRBJ2-5; perhaps TRBD2 as D (6 bases). The length of the CDR3 is 14 residues. V was trimmed by 0 bases and J by 5 bases, leaving 10 bases between them. Germline V lookup: CDR1 MGHRA, CDR2 YSYEKL. CDR3 bases: TGCGCCAGCAGCCAAGACCTAGCGAGGGAGACCCAGTACTTC. It codes for CASSQDLARETQYF.

As for this clone: One junction end disagrees with the germline gene, perhaps due to a read error. V usage is TRBV7-7 and J usage is TRBJ2-5; D gene uncertain. Germline lookup yields CDR1 SSHAT and CDR2 FNYEAQ (reference sequence). The CDR3 loop spans 15 amino acids. The DNA of the CDR3 is TGTGCTAGCAGCTTAGGTGTAGCTGGAATGGAGACCCAGTACTTC. This sequence encodes CASSLGVAGMETQYF.

In its sample, this clone was seen a few times. The rearrangement joins TRBV7-3 to TRBJ1-1; 7 bases line up with TRBD1. The length of the CDR3 is 14 residues. J was trimmed by 4 bases and V by 0 bases; bases with no gene match: 2. Germline V gene sequence: CDR1 SGHTA, CDR2 FQGTGA. CDR3 amino acids: CASSLTTGLTEAFF. CDR3 DNA sequence: TGTGCCAGCAGCTTAACGACAGGGCTCACTGAAGCTTTCTTT.

The CDR3 sequence is CASSLHVNTEAFF. In DNA, the CDR3 is TGCGCCAGCAGCTTGCATGTGAACACTGAAGCTTTCTTT. The chain combines TRBV5-1 with TRBJ1-1; D uncertain. The V and J ends lost 1 base and 0 bases respectively, with 4 bases between them. Per germline, CDR1 SGHRS and CDR2 YFSETQ. The CDR3 loop spans 13 amino acids.

This chain links TRBV4-1 with TRBJ1-4; D gene unclear. The V end was cut by 4 bases, the J end by 3 bases, with 18 bases between. Germline V gene lookup returns CDR1 MGHRA and CDR2 YSYEKL. The CDR3 covers 17 residues. The CDR3 is CASSLTTGSRANEKLFF. CDR3 bases: TGCGCCAGCAGCCTGACGACCGGATCGCGGGCTAATGAAAAACTGTTTTTT.

The rearrangement uses TRBV5-1 and TRBJ2-7; D uncertain. The CDR3 sequence is 13 residues long. Germline loops: CDR1 SGHRS, CDR2 YFSETQ. Trimming stripped 0 bases from V and 1 base from J, with 5 bases between. CDR3 DNA sequence: TGCGCCAGCAGCTTGGAGGCTTCCTACGAGCAGTACTTC. Protein: CASSLEASYEQYF.

The chain recombines TRBV6-1 with TRBJ1-1, with 10 bases identical to TRBD1. The CDR3 contains 15 residues. Trimming at V came to 6 bases and at J to 0 bases, leaving 4 bases not matched to a gene. Looked up from germline, CDR1 is MNHNS and CDR2 is SASEGT. DNA for the CDR3: TGTGCCAGCAGCGACAGGGGGCGGATGAACACTGAAGCTTTCTTT. Its translation: CASSDRGRMNTEAFF.

This clone was seen a few times. The V call is TRBV18, the J call TRBJ1-1; 12 bases match TRBD1. The V and J ends lost 4 bases and 7 bases, in that order; junction bases with no gene match: 4. In germline, CDR1 is KGHSH, CDR2 LQKENI. This CDR3 spans 14 amino acids. CDR3 loop: CASSQGTGGGEAFF. The CDR3 DNA reads TGTGCCAGCTCACAAGGGACAGGGGGCGGTGAAGCTTTCTTT.

The chain employs TRBV20-1 and TRBJ2-5; D is undetermined. Trimming took 3 bases from V and 3 from J, leaving 2 bases between them. The CDR3 contains 10 residues. The germline V gene has CDR1 DFQATT and CDR2 SNEGSKA (reference sequence). The CDR3: CSASEETQYF. The DNA for the CDR3 is TGCAGTGCTAGCGAAGAGACCCAGTACTTC.

The chain is built from TRBV7-9 and TRBJ2-7; D not certain. Germline V gene sequence: CDR1 SEHNR, CDR2 FQNEAQ (reference sequence). This CDR3 is 12 amino acids long. With 4 bases removed from V and 3 bases from J, the gap between germline ends came to 7 bases. This chain's CDR3 is CASSSIGYEQYF. The CDR3 DNA follows: TGTGCCAGCAGCTCAATCGGCTACGAGCAGTACTTC.

The rearrangement links TRBV7-2 to TRBJ2-6, with 10 bases matching TRBD2. Germline CDR1 SGHTA, CDR2 FQGNSA. The CDR3 contains 17 residues. J lost 0 bases, V lost 3 bases, and 2 bases had no gene match. The CDR3 spells CASSFSGGFSGANVLTF. The CDR3 region has the DNA TGTGCCAGCAGCTTTAGCGGGGGGTTCTCTGGGGCCAACGTCCTGACTTTC.

The rearrangement uses TRBV15 and TRBJ1-2, with D possibly TRBD1 on 6 matching bases. The CDR3 has 16 amino acids. The ends were cut back, 3 bases at V and 8 bases at J, with 22 bases in the middle. The germline V gene has CDR1 LNHNV and CDR2 YYDKDF (reference sequence). The CDR3 is CATSRSRGSPHGGYTF. CDR3 DNA sequence: TGTGCCACCAGCAGGTCCAGGGGTTCCCCTCATGGCGGCTACACCTTC.

The chain carries TRBV2 and TRBJ2-7; TRBD1 matches at 9 bases. CDR3 length: 16 amino acids. The V segment lost 6 bases and the J segment 2 bases; nucleotides outside the gene matches: 11. The germline gives CDR1 SNHLY, CDR2 FYNNEI. The CDR3 loop is CASRGTGTGSPYEQYF. CDR3 in DNA: TGTGCCAGCAGGGGTACCGGGACAGGGTCCCCCTACGAGCAGTACTTC. The variable domain in full, completed from reference TRBV2 and TRBJ2-7, reads EPEVTQTPSHQVTQMGQEVILRCVPISNHLYFYWYRQILGQKVEFLVSFYNNEISEKSEIFDDQFSVERPDGSNFTLKIRSTKLEDSAMYFCASRGTGTGSPYEQYFGPGTRLTVT.

The gene calls are TRBV5-1 and TRBJ2-5; a weak D match, TRBD1 (6 bases). This CDR3 region has 15 residues. V lost 3 bases and J lost 1, with 13 bases in between. The germline gives CDR1 SGHRS, CDR2 YFSETQ. CDR3 in DNA: TGCGCCAGCAGCTCGTTTACAGGGCCCCAAGAGACCCAGTACTTC. Translation: CASSSFTGPQETQYF.

The gene calls are TRBV7-2 and TRBJ2-7; D perhaps matches TRBD2 (6 bases). The V gene's germline CDR1 is SGHTA and CDR2 FQGNSA. The CDR3 is 17 amino acids. Trimming left V 0 bases short and J 5 bases short, with 20 bases between. This CDR3 is CASSLAGGETDIDEQYF. CDR3 DNA: TGTGCCAGCAGCTTAGCGGGAGGTGAGACAGATATCGACGAGCAGTACTTC.

To note about this clone: This CDR3 is also generated by other DNA sequences in the sample. This chain uses TRBV5-8 with TRBJ1-5; D remains ambiguous. V shed 2 bases and J shed 5 bases, with 5 bases lying between them. The CDR3 contains 12 residues. Germline CDR1 and CDR2: SGHTS and YDEGEE. CDR3 in amino acids: CASSFRDQPQHF. The DNA for the CDR3 is TGTGCCAGCAGCTTCCGTGATCAGCCCCAGCATTTT.

The chain employs TRBV5-6 and TRBJ2-5; no clear D. The CDR3 loop spans 12 amino acids. The germline CDR1 and CDR2 sequences are SGHDT and YYEEEE. Trimming cost V 0 bases and J 5 bases, with 5 bases left between them. CDR3 loop: CASSLALETQYF. The CDR3 DNA reads as TGTGCCAGCAGCTTGGCCTTGGAGACCCAGTACTTC.

This clone showed up many times. The same CDR3 arises from other DNA sequences in this sample as well. The chain employs TRBV10-2 and TRBJ1-5; a possible D gene is TRBD1 (5 bases). The germline gives CDR1 WSHSY, CDR2 SAAADI. The CDR3 is made up of 13 amino acids. Trimming took 2 bases from V and 7 from J, leaving 9 bases between them. The CDR3 reads CASSEGARQPQHF. As DNA, the CDR3 is TGCGCCAGCAGTGAGGGGGCGAGGCAGCCCCAGCATTTT.

The genes are TRBV25-1 and TRBJ1-4; 11 positions match TRBD1. Germline CDR1 is MGHDK and CDR2 is SYGVNS. The V gene end was trimmed by 4 bases and the J gene end by 7 bases; junction bases not matched to a gene: 5. The CDR3 sequence is 15 residues long. CDR3 residues: CASSVDRGLGEKLFF. In DNA, the CDR3 is TGTGCCAGCAGTGTGGACAGGGGGCTTGGTGAAAAACTGTTTTTT.

The chain uses TRBV5-6 and TRBJ1-1, with 9 bases lining up with TRBD1. Germline CDR1 and CDR2: SGHDT and YYEEEE. The V and J ends lost 2 bases and 11 bases, in that order; junction bases with no gene match: 19. The CDR3 is 17 amino acids. The CDR3 spells CASSLRYRDRANNAAFF. CDR3 nucleotides: TGTGCCAGCAGCTTACGGTACCGGGACAGGGCTAACAACGCGGCTTTCTTT.

Remarks on this clone: Within the sample, other DNA sequences also encode this same CDR3. The gene calls are TRBV12-5 and TRBJ2-2; D gene unclear. V was shortened by 3 bases and J by 4 bases, with 3 bases between the two germline ends. Per germline, CDR1 LGHNT and CDR2 FRNRAP. The CDR3 has 12 amino acids. The CDR3 region is CASGLSTGELFF. For the CDR3, the DNA is TGTGCTAGTGGTTTAAGCACCGGGGAGCTGTTTTTT.

The V gene is TRBV9, the J gene TRBJ2-4; 8 bases align to TRBD2. From germline, CDR1 is SGDLS and CDR2 YYNGEE. The V gene end was trimmed by 2 bases and the J gene end by 7 bases; junction bases not matched to a gene: 8. The CDR3 loop spans 15 amino acids. The CDR3 DNA reads as TGTGCCAGCAGCGTCACTAACGGGGGGGCCAACATTCAGTACTTC. Protein product: CASSVTNGGANIQYF.